This TCR beta chain is from a study of T cell changes during pregnancy in multiple sclerosis. Here immunoSEQ multiplex PCR was the method, and the copy in TCRdb shows in-frame clones only, minus some. This sample yields under 55,000 clones, of which around 94% are seen a single time; more than 0.25% belongs to the top ten. V was clipped by 4 bases and J by 4 bases; unmatched bases: 8. Germline values: CDR1 LNHDA, CDR2 SQIVND (reference sequence). This CDR3 is 16 amino acids long. Sample: CD4+ T cells from peripheral blood mononuclear cells, taken in the third trimester of pregnancy. The rearrangement joins TRBV19 to TRBJ2-2, with 8 nucleotides matching TRBD1. This TCR derives from a female donor with multiple sclerosis, enrolled in a pregnancy study. Written as DNA, the CDR3 is TGTGCCAGTAGTAATTACGGGACAGGCCCCACCGGGGAGCTGTTTTTT. This encodes CASSNYGTGPTGELFF.